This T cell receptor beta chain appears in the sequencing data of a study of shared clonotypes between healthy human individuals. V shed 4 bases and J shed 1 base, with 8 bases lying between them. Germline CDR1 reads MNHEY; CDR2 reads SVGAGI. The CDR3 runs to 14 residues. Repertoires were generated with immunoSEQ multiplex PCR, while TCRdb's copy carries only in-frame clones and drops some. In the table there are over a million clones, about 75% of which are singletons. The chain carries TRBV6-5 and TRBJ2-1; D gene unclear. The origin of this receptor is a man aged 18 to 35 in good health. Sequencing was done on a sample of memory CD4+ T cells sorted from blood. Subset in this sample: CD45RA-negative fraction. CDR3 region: CASSLSKSYNEQFF. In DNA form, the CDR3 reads TGTGCCAGCAGTTTGAGTAAATCCTACAATGAGCAGTTCTTC.